Below are 32 T cell receptor beta chains sequenced from a single sample in a study of blood T cell repertoires in COVID-19. Measured with immunoSEQ multiplex PCR; TCRdb has only the in-frame clones, and not every one. Found here are 270,000 or so clones, 80% to 90% of them singletons; the top ten hold about 4.6%. Material for sequencing was peripheral blood. These receptor sequences come from a man in his forties with acute or convalescent COVID-19.

To note about this clone: The same CDR3 can be traced to other DNA sequences in this sample. The chain joins TRBV5-1 to TRBJ2-2, with 11 bases fitting TRBD2. Trimming at V came to 0 bases and at J to 5 bases, leaving 0 bases not matched to a gene. This CDR3 region has 15 residues. Looked up from germline, CDR1 is SGHRS and CDR2 is YFSETQ. CDR3 nucleotide sequence: TGCGCCAGCAGCTTGGGACTAGCGGGGACCGGGGAGCTGTTTTTT. Protein product: CASSLGLAGTGELFF.

CDR3 bases: TGTGCCAGCAGAGCCGGGACAGGGAGGAATAGCAATCAGCCCCAGCATTTT. It specifies CASRAGTGRNSNQPQHF. V and J are TRBV2 and TRBJ1-5; 9 bases line up with TRBD1. J lost 0 bases, V lost 6 bases, and 9 bases had no gene match. Germline CDR1 and CDR2: SNHLY and FYNNEI. This CDR3 is 17 amino acids long.

V usage is TRBV15 and J usage is TRBJ2-6, with D tentatively TRBD1 (6 bases). Trimming took 0 bases from V and 0 from J, leaving 12 bases between them. This CDR3 is 18 amino acids long. The germline CDR1 and CDR2 sequences are LNHNV and YYDKDF (reference sequence). The CDR3 loop reads CATSRDRGGTSGANVLTF. The CDR3 DNA reads as TGTGCCACCAGCAGAGACAGGGGCGGCACCTCTGGGGCCAACGTCCTGACTTTC. The variable domain in full, with the rest retrieved from reference TRBV15 and TRBJ2-6, is DAMVIQNPRYQVTQFGKPVTLSCSQTLNHNVMYWYQQKSSQAPKLLFHYYDKDFNNEADTPDNFQSRRPNTSFCFLDIRSPGLGDTAMYLCATSRDRGGTSGANVLTFGAGSRLTVL.

The rearrangement uses TRBV29-1 and TRBJ1-2; D gene uncertain. V was trimmed by 4 bases and J by 7 bases, leaving 19 bases between them. The CDR3 is made up of 14 amino acids. Germline CDR1 is SQVTM and CDR2 is ANQGSEA. CDR3 region: CSVVLNGANFGYTF. The CDR3, as DNA: TGCAGCGTTGTTTTGAACGGAGCAAATTTTGGCTACACCTTC.

CDR3 DNA: TGTGCCAGCAGCTTTTCTAGCGGGGGGGCCGGTTCTACGCAGTATTTT. Amino acid sequence: CASSFSSGGAGSTQYF. The gene calls are TRBV7-2 and TRBJ2-3; 12 bases map to TRBD2. Germline V gives CDR1 SGHTA, CDR2 FQGNSA. The CDR3 totals 16 residues. V lost 3 bases to trimming and J lost 8 bases; unmatched junction nucleotides: 9. The whole variable domain, remainder taken from reference TRBV7-2 and TRBJ2-3, is GAGVSQSPSNKVTEKGKDVELRCDPISGHTALYWYRQSLGQGLEFLIYFQGNSAPDKSGLPSDRFSAERTGGSVSTLTIQRTQQEDSAVYLCASSFSSGGAGSTQYFGPGTRLTVL.

A few counts support this clone. This chain joins TRBV14 and TRBJ1-6, with D tentatively TRBD1 (5 bases). V was shortened by 2 bases and J by 6 bases, with 11 bases between the two germline ends. This CDR3 is 15 amino acids long. CDR1 and CDR2 from the germline V gene are SGHDN and FVKESK. This CDR3 reads CASSQYQGSNSPLHF. DNA of the CDR3: TGTGCCAGCAGCCAATATCAGGGAAGTAATTCACCCCTCCACTTT.

The chain combines TRBV7-3 with TRBJ2-2; 10 bases are a match to TRBD1. The CDR3 contains 17 residues. Germline CDR1 is SGHTA and CDR2 is FQGTGA. V was pared by 2 bases and J by 2 bases, with 5 bases of the junction left unmatched. As DNA, the CDR3 is TGTGCCAGCAGCTTACCGGGACAGGGGATTAACACCGGGGAGCTGTTTTTT. This translates into CASSLPGQGINTGELFF.

V and J are TRBV7-2 and TRBJ1-5; 11 bases are a match to TRBD1. Germline CDR1 reads SGHTA; CDR2 reads FQGNSA. The J segment lost 9 bases and the V segment lost 2 bases, leaving 6 bases of the junction unmatched. The CDR3 has 15 amino acids. DNA of the CDR3: TGTGCCAGCAGCTTATTGGGCGGGACAGGGGGGCCCCAGCATTTT. Protein: CASSLLGGTGGPQHF. The full variable domain, with the rest looked up from reference TRBV7-2 and TRBJ1-5, is GAGVSQSPSNKVTEKGKDVELRCDPISGHTALYWYRQSLGQGLEFLIYFQGNSAPDKSGLPSDRFSAERTGGSVSTLTIQRTQQEDSAVYLCASSLLGGTGGPQHFGDGTRLSIL.

There are a few counts of this clone. CDR3 nucleotide sequence: TGTGCCACCAGCAGGGACACCGGGCCTGAAGCTTTCTTT. Protein: CATSRDTGPEAFF. The gene calls are TRBV15 and TRBJ1-1, with D possibly matching TRBD1 (5 bases). With 3 bases removed from V and 6 bases from J, the gap between germline ends came to 11 bases. The CDR3 consists of 13 residues. Germline lookup yields CDR1 LNHNV and CDR2 YYDKDF (reference sequence).

The gene calls are TRBV10-3 and TRBJ1-1; D unresolved. The CDR3 contains 13 residues. Germline loops: CDR1 ENHRY, CDR2 SYGVKD. V was cut by 2 bases and J by 0 bases, with 4 bases left in between. CDR3 nucleotide sequence: TGTGCCATCAGTGAGGAGGTGAACACTGAAGCTTTCTTT. Protein product: CAISEEVNTEAFF.

This chain links TRBV4-1 with TRBJ1-1; TRBD1 aligns across 8 bases. The germline V gene encodes CDR1 MGHRA and CDR2 YSYEKL. J gave up 4 bases and V 4 bases, and 8 bases lay outside the gene matches. This CDR3 is 15 amino acids long. This CDR3 reads CASSPADRVSTEAFF. CDR3 in DNA: TGCGCCAGCAGCCCGGCGGACAGGGTCTCCACTGAAGCTTTCTTT.

This rearrangement joins TRBV6-5 to TRBJ1-4, with 7 nucleotides matching TRBD1. This CDR3 region has 15 residues. The V segment lost 4 bases and the J segment 8 bases; nucleotides outside the gene matches: 10. Germline values: CDR1 MNHEY, CDR2 SVGAGI. The CDR3 here is CASSSGAGGKEKLFF. CDR3 coding DNA: TGTGCCAGCAGTTCGGGAGCAGGGGGTAAAGAAAAACTGTTTTTT.

The V gene is TRBV6-5, the J gene TRBJ1-5, with 8 bases that match TRBD1. Germline V gene sequence: CDR1 MNHEY, CDR2 SVGAGI. The V segment lost 8 bases and the J segment 5 bases; nucleotides outside the gene matches: 11. CDR3 length: 15 amino acids. The CDR3 DNA follows: TGTGCCAGCTCCTTAACAGGGGGAACCTATCAGCCCCAGCATTTT. It specifies CASSLTGGTYQPQHF.

V usage is TRBV6-5 and J usage is TRBJ2-4, with D possibly being TRBD1 (6 bases). CDR3 length: 14 residues. Germline lookup yields CDR1 MNHEY and CDR2 SVGAGI. The germline V and J ends were trimmed by 5 bases and 6 bases, with 14 bases remaining between them. The CDR3 reads CASSPGTLGNIQYF. CDR3 sequence (DNA): TGTGCCAGCAGTCCCGGGACACTCGGAAACATTCAGTACTTC.

Comments on this clone: Other DNA sequences in this sample translate to the same CDR3. The chain is built from TRBV5-6 and TRBJ1-1; D is possibly TRBD1 (5 bases). CDR1 and CDR2 (germline): SGHDT, YYEEEE. Trimming removed 0 bases from V and 5 bases from J, with 8 bases in between. The length of the CDR3 is 13 residues. The CDR3: CASSLGRGTEAFF. DNA of the CDR3: TGTGCCAGCAGCTTGGGGAGGGGTACTGAAGCTTTCTTT.

J is TRBJ1-6 and V is TRBV7-3; 9 positions agree with TRBD1. Trimming cost V 4 bases and J 10 bases; bases outside gene matches: 8. Germline CDR1 SGHTA, CDR2 FQGTGA. The CDR3 consists of 15 residues. Here the CDR3 reads CASSSLGQGLSPLHF. CDR3 nucleotide sequence: TGTGCCAGCAGCTCGTTGGGACAGGGACTGTCACCCCTCCACTTT.

This clone was observed a single time. The chain carries TRBV12-3 or TRBV12-4 and TRBJ1-3; 8 positions agree with TRBD1. There are 13 residues in the CDR3. Trimming took 5 bases from V and 7 from J; bases not matched to a gene: 4. The CDR3 DNA reads as TGTGCCAGCAGTGACAGGGGCAGGAACACCATATATTTT. This gives the protein CASSDRGRNTIYF.

The chain couples TRBV11-2 to TRBJ1-6; 9 bases line up with TRBD1. V lost 3 bases and J lost 7; bases outside the gene matches: 4. Germline lookup yields CDR1 SGHAT and CDR2 FQNNGV. The CDR3 totals 15 residues. The CDR3 DNA is TGTGCCAGCAGCTTGGGGGACAGGGAGAATTCACCCCTCCACTTT. Translated, it gives CASSLGDRENSPLHF.

This clone was detected once. CDR3 sequence (DNA): TGTGCCAGCAGCCTCCTGGGACAGAGTTATGGCTACACCTTC. Its protein product is CASSLLGQSYGYTF. The chain couples TRBV5-5 to TRBJ1-2; 7 bases are a match to TRBD1. V shed 4 bases and J 5 bases; nucleotides not matched to a gene: 8. From germline, CDR1 is SGHKS and CDR2 YYEKEE (reference sequence). The CDR3 consists of 14 residues.

The V gene is TRBV5-1, the J gene TRBJ2-3; 12 nucleotides align to TRBD2. Unmatched junction bases numbered 5, after V lost 4 bases and J lost 2 bases. Germline V gene lookup returns CDR1 SGHRS and CDR2 YFSETQ. The CDR3 extends over 16 amino acids. The CDR3 loop reads CASSPGLAGHTDTQYF. The CDR3 bases are TGCGCCAGCAGCCCCGGACTAGCGGGGCACACAGATACGCAGTATTTT.

This rearrangement joins TRBV7-9 to TRBJ2-2; weak D call: TRBD2 (7 bases). The V end lost 5 bases, the J end lost 0 bases, and 13 bases lay between the germline ends. This CDR3 is built from 16 residues. The V gene's germline CDR1 is SEHNR and CDR2 FQNEAQ (reference sequence). DNA of the CDR3: TGTGCCAGCAGCCCCGGGGGGCTGTCGAACACCGGGGAGCTGTTTTTT. This translates into CASSPGGLSNTGELFF.

The V gene is TRBV11-2, the J gene TRBJ2-7, with D hard to call. CDR1 is SGHAT and CDR2 is FQNNGV in the germline V gene. With 2 bases removed from V and 7 bases from J, the gap between germline ends came to 21 bases. This CDR3 spans 16 amino acids. The CDR3, as DNA: TGTGCCAGCAGCTTAAACCGAGCACTGGCCCTCGGGGAGCAGTACTTC. Translation gives CASSLNRALALGEQYF.

The V call is TRBV30, the J call TRBJ2-7; D remains unclear. There are 12 residues in the CDR3. With 0 bases removed from V and 5 bases from J, the gap between germline ends came to 8 bases. Germline lookup yields CDR1 GTSNPN and CDR2 SVGIG (reference sequence). The CDR3 DNA reads as TGTGCCTGGAGTGTACTCGATGACGAGCAGTACTTC. It is translated as CAWSVLDDEQYF. Full variable domain (outside the CDR3, taken from reference TRBV30 and TRBJ2-7): SQTIHQWPATLVQPVGSPLSLECTVEGTSNPNLYWYRQAAGRGLQLLFYSVGIGQISSEVPQNLSASRPQDRQFILSSKKLLLSDSGFYLCAWSVLDDEQYFGPGTRLTVT.

The chain carries TRBV5-5 and TRBJ1-2; D might be TRBD1 (5 bases). CDR3 size: 16 residues. Germline V gives CDR1 SGHKS, CDR2 YYEKEE (reference sequence). V was clipped by 4 bases and J by 1 base, with 17 bases between them. The CDR3: CASSSNSGSFNYGYTF. In DNA form, the CDR3 reads TGTGCCAGCAGCAGCAACTCAGGGTCTTTTAACTATGGCTACACCTTC.

The rearrangement joins TRBV3-1 (or the pseudogene TRBV3-2) to TRBJ1-2; maybe TRBD1 (6 bases). V lost 2 bases, J lost 8 bases, and 18 bases lay in between. Germline-derived CDR1 and CDR2 are LGHDT and YNNKEL (reference sequence). CDR3 length: 15 residues. The CDR3 is CASSQHNGGLKGYTF. The CDR3 DNA sequence: TGTGCCAGCAGCCAACATAACGGGGGGCTTAAAGGCTACACCTTC.

J is TRBJ2-7 and V is TRBV2, with D possibly matching TRBD2 (7 bases). With 0 bases removed from V and 7 bases from J, the gap between germline ends came to 16 bases. This CDR3 is 15 amino acids long. Looked up from germline, CDR1 is SNHLY and CDR2 is FYNNEI. Written as DNA, the CDR3 is TGTGCCAGCAGTGAAGCGAGGGGGGGCCCCTCGGAGCAGTACTTC. Translated: CASSEARGGPSEQYF.

About this clone: The same CDR3 arises from other DNA sequences in this sample as well. This chain uses TRBV6-5 with TRBJ1-1; D remains ambiguous. Germline V gene lookup returns CDR1 MNHEY and CDR2 SVGAGI. The CDR3 covers 11 residues. The CDR3 loop reads CAAGRNTEAFF. For the CDR3, the DNA is TGTGCAGCCGGGAGGAACACTGAAGCTTTCTTT.

In its sample, this clone was seen a few times. This chain joins TRBV6-1 and TRBJ2-1, with 12 bases matching TRBD2. This CDR3 has 15 amino acids. CDR1 and CDR2 (germline): MNHNS, SASEGT. Trimming took 2 bases from V and 4 from J; bases not matched to a gene: 0. The CDR3 sequence is CASSELAGGYNEQFF. The CDR3 region has the DNA TGTGCCAGCAGTGAACTAGCGGGGGGGTACAATGAGCAGTTCTTC.

The chain combines TRBV5-1 with TRBJ1-2, with TRBD1 matching 10 bases. After removal of 3 bases from V and 6 bases from J, the junction contained 2 bases not matched to a gene. This CDR3 is built from 13 residues. Germline V gives CDR1 SGHRS, CDR2 YFSETQ. The CDR3 nucleotides are TGCGCCAGCAGCTGGGGGACAGGGGATGGCTACACCTTC. Its translation: CASSWGTGDGYTF.

The count of this clone is one. The rearrangement uses TRBV29-1 and TRBJ2-3; D is perhaps TRBD2 (7 bases). CDR3 length: 17 amino acids. Germline CDR1 is SQVTM and CDR2 is ANQGSEA. V shed 4 bases and J shed 0 bases, with 20 bases lying between them. The CDR3 is CSVVGGGQSASTDTQYF. In DNA form, the CDR3 reads TGCAGCGTTGTTGGGGGGGGCCAGAGTGCTAGCACAGATACGCAGTATTTT.

The chain has TRBV2 and TRBJ1-1, with TRBD1 matching over 7 bases. Germline V gene sequence: CDR1 SNHLY, CDR2 FYNNEI. The length of the CDR3 is 14 residues. Unmatched junction bases numbered 9, after V lost 7 bases and J lost 4 bases. CDR3 in DNA: TGTGCCAGCACCTCTGACAGGGCCAGCACTGAAGCTTTCTTT. Translating gives CASTSDRASTEAFF.

This clone came up a few times. V and J are TRBV24-1 and TRBJ1-1, with no clear D. This CDR3 region has 12 residues. Trimming removed 5 bases from V and 3 bases from J, with 6 bases in between. Germline V lookup: CDR1 KGHDR, CDR2 SFDVKD. The CDR3 here is CATSVSDTEAFF. The CDR3 DNA is TGTGCCACCAGTGTGTCAGACACTGAAGCTTTCTTT.